The sequence of this T cell receptor (beta chain) was determined in a study of blood T cell repertoires in COVID-19. About the research overall: The United States, Italy and Spain supplied acute and convalescent COVID-19 samples.

Authors' methods: Estimation of nucleated cell counts relied on the amplification of reference gene primers. Clones were read by immunoSEQ multiplex PCR, and TCRdb kept only the in-frame ones, dropping some. V and J calls plus clone size are reproduced from that table; the DNA served to infer D and trimming. Among more than 110,000 clones listed, roughly 84% were seen once. This CDR3 has 12 amino acids. CDR1 is SGHDN and CDR2 is FVKESK in the germline V gene. The V end was cut by 6 bases, the J end by 0 bases, with 4 bases between. This clonotype was sampled from a human donor in a cohort sampled during active COVID-19. The rearrangement joins TRBV14 to TRBJ2-3; D gene unclear. The sample was peripheral blood. The CDR3 region has the DNA TGTGCCAGCAGTTCTAGCACAGATACGCAGTATTTT. This encodes CASSSSTDTQYF.